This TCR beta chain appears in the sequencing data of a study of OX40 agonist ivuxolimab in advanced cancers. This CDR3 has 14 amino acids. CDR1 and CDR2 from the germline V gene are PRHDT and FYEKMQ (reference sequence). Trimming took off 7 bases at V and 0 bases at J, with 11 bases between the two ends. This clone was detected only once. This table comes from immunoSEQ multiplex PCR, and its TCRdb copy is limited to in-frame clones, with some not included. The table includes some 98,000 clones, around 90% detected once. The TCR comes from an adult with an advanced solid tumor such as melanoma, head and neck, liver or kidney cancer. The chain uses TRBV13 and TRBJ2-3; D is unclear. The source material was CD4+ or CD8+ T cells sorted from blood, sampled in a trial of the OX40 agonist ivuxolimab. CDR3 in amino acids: CASKVGGSTDTQYF. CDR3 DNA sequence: TGTGCCAGCAAAGTAGGTGGAAGCACAGATACGCAGTATTTT.